These T cell receptor beta chains were read from a single sample in a study of T cells in pancreatic ductal adenocarcinoma. Generated by immunoSEQ multiplex PCR, the TCRdb table keeps only in-frame clones and is missing some. The data hold about 29,000 clones, with approximately 94% observed a single time. Sequences were obtained from PBMCs. Source of these receptors: a human donor with pancreatic ductal adenocarcinoma. The CDR3 runs from the conserved cysteine through the conserved F or W. The order of the fields is J gene, V gene, CDR3 protein.

TRBJ2-7,TRBV27,CASSPLPPGSDHEQYF
TRBJ2-7,TRBV30,CALEGASVSYEQYF
TRBJ1-2,TRBV19,CASSMPGWSPFYGYTF
TRBJ2-7,TRBV6-1,CASSETEAVSEQYF
TRBJ2-5,TRBV27,CASRYRALRYF
TRBJ1-2,TRBV4-1,CASSQEGQGVNYGYTF
TRBJ2-7,TRBV2,CASGFPSSSYEQYF
TRBJ1-1,TRBV2,CASETIQGGGTEAFF
TRBJ2-5,TRBV7-2,CASRKQGLGEETQYF
TRBJ2-6,TRBV2,CARARLGTGANVLTF
TRBJ2-5,TRBV28,CASSTGTSLETQYF
TRBJ2-5,TRBV18,CASSPTSGSRETQYF
TRBJ1-5,TRBV30,CAWSGTGQPQHF
TRBJ1-3,TRBV5-6,CASSSQGNTIYF
TRBJ2-2,TRBV7-3,CASSSTGGHTGELFF
TRBJ2-7,TRBV5-6,CASSLRPDSYEQYF
TRBJ2-7,TRBV28,CASGGQYSYEQYF
TRBJ1-1,TRBV15,CATSRDKWSMNTEAFF
TRBJ1-5,TRBV30,CAFRSSSNQPQHF
TRBJ2-2,TRBV4-3,CASSQDLPSAGELFF
TRBJ2-3,TRBV6-4,CASSETGDTDTQYF
TRBJ1-1,TRBV9,CASSPRGTEAFF
TRBJ2-7,TRBV28,CASSPGTSGRASYEQYF
TRBJ1-2,TRBV29-1,CSVVTGLEGYTF